This section outlines one T cell receptor (beta chain) sequence together with its context. The V gene end was trimmed by 6 bases and the J gene end by 2 bases; junction bases not matched to a gene: 8. This CDR3 is built from 15 residues. Germline V CDR1 and CDR2: SNHLY, FYNNEI. Authors' methods: Estimation of nucleated cell counts relied on the amplification of reference gene primers. Clones were read by immunoSEQ multiplex PCR, and TCRdb kept only the in-frame ones, dropping some. V and J calls and clone size are given by that table; D and trimming were obtained from the DNA. The table includes roughly 120,000 clones, over 80% detected once. The data were obtained in a study of blood T cell repertoires in COVID-19. Study details: The United States, Italy and Spain were the sources of the acute and convalescent COVID-19 samples. Nucleic acid was either cDNA or gDNA, and it came from T cells, B-cell-depleted T cells, or PBMCs.

This receptor was taken from a man aged 25 to 40 with acute or convalescent COVID-19. J is TRBJ2-3 and V is TRBV2; 7 bases line up with TRBD2. The source material was peripheral blood. The CDR3 DNA reads as TGTGCCAGCAGGGGAAGCGGGGCGATCACAGATACGCAGTATTTT. It translates to CASRGSGAITDTQYF. Full variable domain (outside the CDR3, taken from reference TRBV2 and TRBJ2-3): EPEVTQTPSHQVTQMGQEVILRCVPISNHLYFYWYRQILGQKVEFLVSFYNNEISEKSEIFDDQFSVERPDGSNFTLKIRSTKLEDSAMYFCASRGSGAITDTQYFGPGTRLTVL.